Listed here is a single T cell receptor beta chain. Its antigen target is currently unknown. No per-base quality is available; no much larger clone lies one base away. These data come from a study of cytomegalovirus exposure and HLA in healthy donors (dated by TCRdb to 2016 to 2017). Concerning the study at large: An earlier analysis of approximately 600 of the donors reported approximately 290 Gb of sequence data and 117 million unique TCR beta sequences from some 180 million T cells. About 300 gigabases of sequencing data and 70 million to 95 million unique TCR sequences made up an early release that covered some 640 HLA-typed donors. Of the roughly 410 genotyped donors, 65% to 90% were placed in the genetic ancestry cluster associated with self-reported Caucasian donors. The study was designed to test whether signatures of past pathogen exposure could be identified by cataloging public T cell receptors. The study profiled the T cell repertoires of 500 to 800 subjects by immunosequencing and related them to cytomegalovirus serostatus. In addition to the first cohort of 666 subjects, a separate validation cohort of 120 different subjects was used. To predict cytomegalovirus infection status, the study brought together high-throughput TCR immunosequencing, statistical association of individual TCRs with disease status, and machine learning. A later analysis re-analyzed previously published TCR beta repertoires from 650 to 800 donors and added high-resolution HLA genotyping to study TCR occurrence patterns. Rather than drawing on any new phenotypic data, the later analysis identified candidate immune exposures from TCR beta sequences and the way those sequences occurred across donors. In an earlier analysis of roughly 540 of the donors, high-throughput TCR beta sequencing was used to judge whether each TCR beta V gene segment behaved as functional or pseudogenic. Donor age, sex, ethnicity and CMV serostatus were compiled together with the repertoire data. A later genetic analysis used genome-wide SNP genotypes for 398 of the 666 donors, treating that subset as a discovery cohort. All discovery cohort repertoires had been generated using a single sequencing platform. Both class I and class II loci were covered by HLA typing, at four-digit resolution. The number of typed donors differed by locus: roughly 620-640 for A, B, C, DRB1 and DQB1; 500 to 550 for DQA1; approximately 610 for DPA1; and roughly 490 for DPB1. Because of strong linkage in the cohort, roughly five DR-DQ haplotypes were treated as single units for association and clustering. Among about 360 genotyped donors of the cohort, an average of around 240,000 unique TCR beta nucleotide sequences were sequenced per donor, around 20% of them non-productive.

Overall results and qualifications from the work: A later analysis found that most CMV-associated TCR beta chains appeared HLA-restricted, with HLA associations seemingly driven largely by CMV exposure. Broadly in line with IMGT annotations, most TCR beta V segments showed up in productive rearrangements about 87% or about 30% of the time in an earlier analysis of several hundred of the donors. A further reported finding was that TCR beta sequences accurately predicted the HLA-A and HLA-B alleles for most subjects in the first cohort. Presence/absence analyses assumed roughly uniform sequencing depth across donors, an assumption that may not hold. Because HLA typing was unavailable for some donors at each locus, only the typed subset was used in association tests. A later analysis found that HLA-associated TCR beta chains were more clonally expanded and had lower generation probabilities than equally common non-associated chains. The authors suggested that the approach could potentially be generalized to other disease states and immunological phenotypes. The study gave a list of some 150 TCR beta chains associated with cytomegalovirus. Some 16 rarely observed V segments, including chromosome 9 orphons, were excluded from the earlier analysis of just under 600 of the donors because counts were too low. Compared with the approximately 720-donor mean, donors in an Asian-associated ancestry cluster had fewer N-insertions in productive TCRs, according to a later genetic analysis. A later analysis reported that several top co-occurrence clusters appeared linked to parvovirus B19, influenza, CMV and Epstein-Barr virus. A cluster of highly shared sequence variants was judged likely to represent a technical artifact of the sequencing pipeline. When HLA alleles, especially DR and DQ, strongly co-occurred, TCR associations were difficult to assign to individual alleles. A later genetic analysis associated a missense DCLRE1C variant with V-gene and J-gene trimming of TCR beta chains, and an independent cohort replicated the association. The classifier was reported to diagnose cytomegalovirus status with high specificity and sensitivity in both the original cohort and the validation cohort. Linkage disequilibrium might explain the correlated functional status among segregating V segments, but an unknown experimental factor could not be ruled out. Immune exposure information for the cohort was limited to CMV serostatus. At a false discovery rate of 0.05, a later analysis linked 15,000 to 20,000 TCR beta sequences to specific HLA alleles. While some public TCRs were present in many individuals, most TCR sequences turned up only very rarely across donors. According to a later analysis, TCR association rates differed among HLA loci, with DRB1 alleles showing the most associated TCRs and HLA-C alleles showing the fewest. In vitro tests confirmed that a few of the cytomegalovirus-associated TCR beta chains recognize cytomegalovirus antigens. The cohort was sequenced for TCR beta chains only, and without alpha or paired-chain data the features that could be detected were limited.

Library generation was performed with the immunoSEQ multiplex PCR assay. For the multiplex PCR, a mixture combining 60 forward primers for TCR Vbeta segments and 13 reverse primers for TCR Jbeta segments was used. Amplification of the CDR3 region of rearranged TCR beta genes was performed with a multiplex PCR assay on genomic DNA. The Illumina HiSeq System was used to sequence the amplified TCR beta libraries as 87-base-pair reads. In the original analysis: In a later analysis, approximately 74 million unique TCR beta chains were counted across the roughly 610 repertoires, and about 9.9 million of these chains were shared by at least two donors. To remove PCR and sequencing errors, raw reads were error-corrected and collapsed into unique sequences using a nearest-neighbor algorithm that merged closely related sequences. V, D and J gene segments were assigned by aligning CDR3 sequences to IMGT reference sequences. Each retained sequence needed at least a six-nucleotide match to both a V gene segment and a J gene segment. A rearrangement was called productive if the CDR3 had no stop codons and remained in frame with V and J, and every other rearrangement was called non-productive. Following IMGT convention, CDR3 was defined as the stretch from the second conserved V-encoded cysteine to the conserved J-encoded phenylalanine. In an earlier analysis of approximately 590 of the donors, sequences lacking an unambiguous match to a single V gene segment were excluded. In an earlier analysis of 587 of the donors, a V segment was called functional when productive rearrangements were above 56.7%, and segregating when the standard deviation between donors exceeded 5%. A statistical classification framework was built to diagnose cytomegalovirus status from the catalog of TCR beta chain sequences. V and J gene assignment, in a later analysis, came from comparing TCR nucleotide sequences with IMGT/GENE-DB human TR gene sequences. Using the TCRdist pipeline, a later analysis assigned CDR3 sequences along with most-parsimonious VDJ recombination scenarios. A later analysis defined each TCR beta chain by its CDR3 amino acid sequence plus V-gene family, and excluded reads lacking a unique V-gene family. To address suspected cross-contamination and a sequencing artifact, a later analysis removed approximately 600 highly shared, low-generation-probability nucleotide sequences. In a later analysis, a clonal expansion index for each public chain was calculated from normalized within-repertoire ranks of inferred template counts. Generation probabilities in a later analysis came from a VDJ recombination model fitted to out-of-frame rearrangements, and those results were checked against IGoR. Hypergeometric tests were used in a later analysis to score TCR-TCR, TCR-HLA and TCR-CMV co-occurrence, with a repertoire-size bias correction applied to the TCR pairs. In a later analysis, false discovery rates were estimated by permuting HLA or CMV assignments 20 times. In a later analysis, co-occurring TCRs were grouped with DBSCAN, and TCRdist sequence similarity was added when clustering was performed within HLA-allele-positive subsets. Repertoires with fewer than 30,000 or more than 120,000 public chains, plus five repertoires with anomalous nucleotide sharing, were excluded from co-occurrence clustering. Drawn from immuneACCESS, this table holds only the in-frame rearrangements with V and J called that TCRdb kept. Clones are partly lost; checked studies trace under half to an unresolved V gene and leave the rest unexplained. That table is the source of V, J and clone size, and D and trimming were worked out from the DNA. This sample has over 65,000 clones in its table, and about 82% of those were observed once. 2.5% to 3% of the sample rests with the top ten.

The cohort was made up of roughly 670 healthy bone marrow donors. All cohort members were sampled while nominally healthy, although unrecorded immune exposures were likely present. The donor was CMV seronegative and belonged to the group of under 400 seronegative cohort members. A peripheral blood sample was provided by each donor, and peripheral blood mononuclear cells were used for TCR beta sequencing. Genomic DNA was extracted from the blood cell samples with the Qiagen DNeasy Blood Extraction Kit. Sequenced input: PBMCs. This TCR was recovered from a woman aged 25 to 39 in good health and CMV-seronegative.

DNA sequence: TGCGCCAGCAGCTTTAGCGGTGGAGCCATGGGGGAAAAACTGTTTTTT. Its protein reads: CASSFSGGAMGEKLFF. The rearranged chain carries TRBV5-1 and TRBJ1-4, with an unclear D gene assignment. Trimming at the junction amounts to 2 bases on V and 8 bases on J, and the germline ends lie 19 bases apart. Spanning cysteine to phenylalanine, the CDR3 consists of 16 amino acids. The entry retains the CDR3 DNA only, 48 bases that are in frame from base 1. Sequences SGHRS (CDR1) and YFSETQ (CDR2) are obtained from the germline V gene.